This T cell receptor beta chain is drawn from a study of early T cells in non-severe SARS-CoV-2 infection. Study information: Investigators sequenced bulk RNA drawn from unsorted whole blood, and chains remained unpaired.

Worth noting for this clonotype: Its antigen is not known.

V was pared by 4 bases and J by 7 bases, with 11 bases of the junction left unmatched. Germline V CDR1 and CDR2: DFQATT, SNEGSKA (reference sequence). This CDR3 contains 15 residues. Unique molecular identifiers (one per individual cDNA molecule) were attached. TCRdb recomputed calls from the 5' RACE reads with MiXCR, one row per CDR3 protein. The sample has approximately 90,000 distinct CDR3 sequences, roughly 15% seen once. General study findings and limits: Using VDJdb, the matching emphasized anti-spike CD8 responses while missing private and CD4 specificities.

Specimen: whole blood, collected at baseline. The TCR was taken from an adult who was a healthcare worker with PCR-confirmed SARS-CoV-2 infection or an uninfected control (not recorded which). V and J are TRBV20-1 and TRBJ2-7; TRBD2 agrees at 12 bases. CDR3 protein: CSATYSSGRAMEQYF. The CDR3 DNA follows: TGCAGTGCTACTTACTCTAGCGGGAGGGCGATGGAGCAGTACTTC.